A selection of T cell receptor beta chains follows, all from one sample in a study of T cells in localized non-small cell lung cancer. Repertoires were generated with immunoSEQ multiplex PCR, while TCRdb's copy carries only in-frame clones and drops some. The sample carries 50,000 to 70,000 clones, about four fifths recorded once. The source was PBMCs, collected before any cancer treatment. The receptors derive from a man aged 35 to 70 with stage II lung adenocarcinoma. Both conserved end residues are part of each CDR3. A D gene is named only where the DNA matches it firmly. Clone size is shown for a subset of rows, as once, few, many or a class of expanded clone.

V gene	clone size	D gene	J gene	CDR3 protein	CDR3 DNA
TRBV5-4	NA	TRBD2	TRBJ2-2	CASSLKSSRVAGGTGELFF	TGTGCCAGCAGCTTGAAATCGTCACGGGTAGCGGGAGGCACCGGGGAGCTGTTTTTT
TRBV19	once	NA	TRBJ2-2	CASSIDSNTGELFF	TGTGCCAGTAGTATAGACAGTAACACCGGGGAGCTGTTTTTT
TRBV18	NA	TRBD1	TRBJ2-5	CASSTDRGEETQYF	TGTGCCAGCTCAACGGACAGGGGGGAAGAGACCCAGTACTTC
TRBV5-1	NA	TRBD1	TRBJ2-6	CASSARQGVSTGANVLTF	TGCGCCAGCAGCGCCAGACAGGGAGTAAGTACTGGGGCCAACGTCCTGACTTTC
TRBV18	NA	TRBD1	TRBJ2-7	CASSSGTGDDEQYF	TGTGCCAGCTCCTCCGGGACAGGGGATGACGAGCAGTACTTC
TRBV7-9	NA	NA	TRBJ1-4	CASSFMFRGGEKLFF	TGTGCCAGCAGCTTTATGTTCAGGGGAGGGGAAAAACTGTTTTTT
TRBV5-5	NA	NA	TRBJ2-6	CASSLALGEAGANVLTF	TGTGCCAGCAGCTTGGCCCTAGGGGAAGCTGGGGCCAACGTCCTGACTTTC
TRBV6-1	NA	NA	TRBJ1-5	CASSEVGGPRQPQHF	TGTGCCAGCAGTGAAGTGGGGGGGCCCAGACAGCCCCAGCATTTT
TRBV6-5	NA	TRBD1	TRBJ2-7	CASGSTAGGEQYF	TGTGCCAGCGGTTCAACGGCAGGGGGCGAGCAGTACTTC
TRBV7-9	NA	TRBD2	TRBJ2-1	CASSPPGLAGGGVEQFF	TGTGCCAGCAGTCCTCCGGGACTAGCGGGAGGGGGCGTTGAGCAGTTCTTC
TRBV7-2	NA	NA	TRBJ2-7	CASIEPGSSYEQYF	TGTGCCAGCATCGAGCCAGGGAGCTCCTACGAGCAGTACTTC
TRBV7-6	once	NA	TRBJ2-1	CATRRGGPVNEQFF	TGTGCCACCCGGAGGGGTGGCCCCGTCAATGAGCAGTTCTTC
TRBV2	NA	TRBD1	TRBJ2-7	CASSTGQTYEQYF	TGTGCCAGCAGTACGGGACAGACCTACGAGCAGTACTTC
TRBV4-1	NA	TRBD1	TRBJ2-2	CASSQAGTGVLTGELFF	TGCGCCAGCAGCCAAGCCGGGACAGGGGTGTTAACCGGGGAGCTGTTTTTT
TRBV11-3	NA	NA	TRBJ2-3	CASSPVVIRTYNQDTQYF	TGTGCCAGCAGCCCGGTTGTGATCAGAACATATAATCAGGATACGCAGTATTTT
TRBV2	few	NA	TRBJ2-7	CASTFGAYEQYF	TGTGCCAGCACCTTTGGGGCCTACGAGCAGTACTTC
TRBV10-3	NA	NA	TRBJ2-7	CATTVGGSYEQYF	TGTGCCACCACAGTGGGGGGCTCCTACGAGCAGTACTTC
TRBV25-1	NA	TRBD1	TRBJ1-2	CASSDPRLGAGGKYGYTF	TGTGCCAGCAGTGATCCCAGGCTGGGGGCAGGGGGGAAATATGGCTACACCTTC
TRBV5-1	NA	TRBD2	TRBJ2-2	CASSLEAGGGELFF	TGCGCCAGCAGCTTGGAGGCGGGAGGAGGGGAGCTGTTTTTT
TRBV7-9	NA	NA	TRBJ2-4	CASSLQGPSVAKNIQYF	TGTGCCAGCAGCTTACAGGGGCCCTCTGTAGCCAAAAACATTCAGTACTTC
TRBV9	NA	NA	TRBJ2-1	CASSAQYGPGSEQFF	TGTGCCAGCAGCGCCCAGTACGGACCCGGGTCCGAGCAGTTCTTC
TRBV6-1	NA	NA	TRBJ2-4	CASSEVPQVGKNIQYF	TGTGCCAGCAGTGAAGTCCCGCAGGTGGGGAAAAACATTCAGTACTTC
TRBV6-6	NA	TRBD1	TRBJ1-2	CASSSGTGENYGYTF	TGTGCCAGCAGTTCCGGGACAGGGGAAAACTATGGCTACACCTTC
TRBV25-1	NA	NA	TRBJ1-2	CASSESPNYGYTF	TGTGCCAGCAGTGAAAGTCCTAACTATGGCTACACCTTC
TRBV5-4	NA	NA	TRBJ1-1	CASRVQGSGNTEAFF	TGTGCCAGCAGAGTACAGGGTTCTGGGAACACTGAAGCTTTCTTT
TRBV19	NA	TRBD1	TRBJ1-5	CASSIGPDRVLQPQHF	TGTGCCAGTAGTATAGGTCCGGACAGGGTGTTGCAGCCCCAGCATTTT
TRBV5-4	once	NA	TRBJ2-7	CASSPKTGPYEQYF	TGTGCCAGCAGCCCAAAGACAGGCCCCTACGAGCAGTACTTC
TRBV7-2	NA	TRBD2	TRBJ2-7	CASSLVVGGFGNEQYF	TGTGCCAGCAGCTTAGTCGTGGGAGGGTTCGGGAACGAGCAGTACTTC
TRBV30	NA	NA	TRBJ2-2	CAWKGGGRTGELFF	TGTGCCTGGAAAGGGGGCGGGAGAACCGGGGAGCTGTTTTTT
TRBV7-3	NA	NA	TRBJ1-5	CASSLESLDRAQHF	TGTGCCAGCAGCTTAGAGTCGCTCGACAGAGCCCAGCATTTT
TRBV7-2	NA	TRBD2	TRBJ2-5	CASSPGGDQRAQYF	TGTGCCAGCAGCCCCGGGGGGGACCAACGGGCCCAGTACTTC
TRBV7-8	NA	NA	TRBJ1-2	CASSLDGGYTF	TGTGCCAGCAGCTTGGATGGCGGCTACACCTTC
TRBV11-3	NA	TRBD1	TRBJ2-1	CASSFQDRGRVGEQFF	TGTGCCAGCAGCTTCCAAGACAGGGGGCGCGTCGGTGAGCAGTTCTTC
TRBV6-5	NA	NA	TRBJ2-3	CASRPTVSTDTQYF	TGTGCCAGCAGGCCGACAGTAAGCACAGATACGCAGTATTTT
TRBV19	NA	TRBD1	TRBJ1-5	CASSKGGLGNQPQHF	TGTGCCAGTAGTAAAGGGGGCCTCGGCAATCAGCCCCAGCATTTT
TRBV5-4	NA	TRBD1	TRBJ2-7	CASSLVTGTGKTYEQYF	TGTGCCAGCAGCTTGGTTACCGGGACAGGGAAAACCTACGAGCAGTACTTC
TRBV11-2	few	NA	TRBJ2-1	CASSLGGTYNEQFF	TGTGCCAGCAGCTTAGGCGGGACCTACAATGAGCAGTTCTTC
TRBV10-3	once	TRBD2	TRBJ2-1	CAISEASGKSYNEQFF	TGTGCCATCAGTGAGGCCAGCGGGAAGTCCTACAATGAGCAGTTCTTC
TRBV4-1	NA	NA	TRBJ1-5	CASSQSAGTGNQPQHF	TGCGCCAGCAGCCAAAGCGCGGGTACAGGAAATCAGCCCCAGCATTTT
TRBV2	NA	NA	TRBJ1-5	CASGTDSNQPQHF	TGTGCCAGTGGGACGGATAGCAATCAGCCCCAGCATTTT
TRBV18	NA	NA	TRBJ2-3	CASSLIRDTQYF	TGTGCCAGCTCACTTATCCGTGATACGCAGTATTTT
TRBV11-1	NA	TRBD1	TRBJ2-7	CASSSLRDSYEQYF	TGTGCCAGCAGCTCTTTACGGGACAGCTACGAGCAGTACTTC
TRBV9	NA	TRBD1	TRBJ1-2	CASSVEGQAYGYTF	TGTGCCAGCAGCGTCGAGGGACAGGCCTATGGCTACACCTTC
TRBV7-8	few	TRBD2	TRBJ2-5	CASSPSGSSQETQYF	TGTGCCAGCAGCCCTAGCGGGAGCTCTCAAGAGACCCAGTACTTC
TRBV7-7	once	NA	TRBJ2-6	CASSLGPASGANVLTF	TGTGCTAGCAGCTTAGGTCCGGCTTCTGGGGCCAACGTCCTGACTTTC
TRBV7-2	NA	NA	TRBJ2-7	CASSLQSASYYEQYF	TGTGCCAGCAGCCTACAATCAGCATCCTACTACGAGCAGTACTTC
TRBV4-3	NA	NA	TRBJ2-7	CASSQDLVYEQYF	TGCGCCAGCAGCCAAGATCTTGTCTACGAGCAGTACTTC
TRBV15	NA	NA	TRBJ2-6	CATSRELWSGANVLTF	TGTGCCACCAGCAGAGAGCTGTGGTCCGGGGCCAACGTCCTGACTTTC